These 29 T cell receptor beta chains originate from one sample sequenced in a study of cytomegalovirus exposure and HLA in healthy donors. This PCR relied on a set of 60 Vbeta primers and 13 Jbeta primers. TCRdb's copy holds only in-frame clones and misses some; the assay was immunoSEQ multiplex PCR. The repertoire has 95,000 to 100,000 clones, about 75% of them found once; the top ten carry about 6.6%. Sequencing was done on a sample of PBMCs. The receptors here all came from a man between 40 and 49 years old in good health and CMV-seropositive.

V gene TRBV21-1 combines with J gene TRBJ1-1; the listed D gene, TRBD1, was not tested against the DNA. TRBV21-1 is described as a pseudogene. The CDR3 is 13 amino acids. The CDR3 sequence: CASSKEGWTEAFF. The CDR3 DNA sequence: TGTGCCAGCAGCAAAGAGGGGTGGACTGAAGCTTTCTTT.

The gene calls are TRBV2 and TRBJ1-5; 11 bases line up with TRBD1. This CDR3 spans 16 amino acids. Germline trimming cut 6 bases from V and 7 bases from J; bases unmatched to any gene: 11. CDR1 is SNHLY, CDR2 FYNNEI, per germline. CDR3 in DNA: TGTGCCAGCAGCTCCGGACAGGGGGCACTGGGACAGCCCCAGCATTTT. This codes for CASSSGQGALGQPQHF.

Here the CDR3 reads CASRPDGREIYEQYF. CDR3 bases: TGTGCCAGCAGACCGGACGGACGGGAAATCTACGAGCAGTACTTC. The chain employs TRBV6-5 and TRBJ2-7; maybe TRBD2 (5 bases). CDR3 length: 15 residues. V lost 6 bases to trimming and J lost 3 bases, with 18 bases between them. CDR1 is MNHEY, CDR2 SVGAGI, per germline.

Points on this clone: A junction end diverges from the germline sequence, so it may reflect a read error. V is TRBV7-9 and J is TRBJ2-7; perhaps TRBD1 as D (7 bases). CDR1 is SEHNR and CDR2 is FQNEAQ in the germline V gene (reference sequence). This CDR3 is 17 amino acids long. The CDR3 sequence is CSSRTGELLARANEQYF. CDR3 in DNA: TGTTCCAGCCGGACAGGCGAACTCCTAGCGAGAGCTAACGAGCAGTACTTC.

This chain joins TRBV6-5 and TRBJ1-5; D is possibly TRBD1 (6 bases). The CDR3 loop spans 13 amino acids. The germline V and J ends were trimmed by 5 bases and 5 bases, with 10 bases remaining between them. Germline values: CDR1 MNHEY, CDR2 SVGAGI. The CDR3 is CASSTYRDQPQHF. The CDR3 coding sequence is TGTGCCAGCAGTACCTACAGGGATCAGCCCCAGCATTTT.

This chain connects TRBV15 to TRBJ2-3; a possible D gene is TRBD2 (5 bases). This CDR3 comprises 12 residues. In germline, CDR1 is LNHNV, CDR2 YYDKDF (reference sequence). Trimming stripped 5 bases from V and 4 bases from J, with 7 bases between. CDR3 in amino acids: CATSLEADTQYF. In DNA, the CDR3 is TGTGCCACCAGCTTGGAGGCAGATACGCAGTATTTT.

This chain uses TRBV6-1 with TRBJ2-7; D is possibly TRBD1 (6 bases). CDR1 and CDR2 from the germline V gene are MNHNS and SASEGT. The V end lost 10 bases, the J end lost 6 bases, and 13 bases lay between the germline ends. CDR3 length: 11 amino acids. The CDR3, as DNA: TGTGCCACCGGGACACCACTCGAGCAGTACTTC. It specifies CATGTPLEQYF.

The CDR3 region has the DNA TGCAGCGTTGGCGTTGCAGATACGCAGTATTTT. This sequence encodes CSVGVADTQYF. V usage is TRBV29-1 and J usage is TRBJ2-3; no definite D call. The germline V gene has CDR1 SQVTM and CDR2 ANQGSEA. The V end lost 4 bases, the J end lost 4 bases, and 6 bases lay between the germline ends. CDR3 length: 11 amino acids.

The CDR3 is CASSLSHNTEAFF. The CDR3 coding sequence is TGTGCCAGCAGCTTATCCCATAACACTGAAGCTTTCTTT. V usage is TRBV7-9 and J usage is TRBJ1-1, with D unclear. Germline CDR1 is SEHNR and CDR2 is FQNEAQ (reference sequence). The CDR3 length is 13 residues. Trimming removed 2 bases at V and 2 bases at J, with 6 bases between.

The chain couples TRBV2 to TRBJ2-5; TRBD2 is a possible D gene (6 bases). CDR1 and CDR2 from the germline V gene are SNHLY and FYNNEI. V was shortened by 3 bases and J by 1 base, with 9 bases between the two germline ends. The CDR3 covers 14 residues. CDR3 sequence: CASSDRAGQETQYF. The CDR3, as DNA: TGTGCCAGCAGTGACCGAGCGGGCCAAGAGACCCAGTACTTC. Full variable domain (missing parts from reference TRBV2 and TRBJ2-5): EPEVTQTPSHQVTQMGQEVILRCVPISNHLYFYWYRQILGQKVEFLVSFYNNEISEKSEIFDDQFSVERPDGSNFTLKIRSTKLEDSAMYFCASSDRAGQETQYFGPGTRLLVL.

The chain combines TRBV5-1 with TRBJ2-3; 9 bases match TRBD1. The CDR3 is 13 amino acids. V dropped 7 bases and J dropped 4; count of bases not matched to a gene: 4. Germline-derived CDR1 and CDR2 are SGHRS and YFSETQ. The CDR3 sequence: CASHGTGPDTQYF. The CDR3 nucleotides read TGCGCCAGCCATGGGACAGGGCCAGATACGCAGTATTTT.

This clone was seen only once. J is TRBJ1-2 and V is TRBV6-5; a possible D gene is TRBD1 (5 bases). Germline V CDR1 and CDR2: MNHEY, SVGAGI. The CDR3 is 15 residues long. Trimming took off 2 bases at V and 5 bases at J, with 15 bases between the two ends. CDR3 nucleotide sequence: TGTGCCAGCAGTTACATTCAGGGATTTCTTTATGGCTACACCTTC. It is translated as CASSYIQGFLYGYTF.

The V call is TRBV6-1, the J call TRBJ2-5; TRBD1 agrees at 9 bases. The CDR3 extends over 14 amino acids. V lost 7 bases and J lost 5; bases outside the gene matches: 8. Germline assignment: CDR1 MNHNS and CDR2 SASEGT. CDR3 region: CASTAGTGKETQYF. The CDR3, as DNA: TGTGCCAGCACCGCCGGGACAGGGAAGGAGACCCAGTACTTC.

The chain has TRBV23-1 and TRBJ2-3; 15 nucleotides agree with TRBD2. TRBV23-1 is known as an ORF, though its function is uncertain. The CDR3 runs 17 residues. J gave up 2 bases and V 3 bases, and 3 bases lay outside the gene matches. The CDR3: CASSHGTSGRITDTQYF. CDR3 coding DNA: TGCGCCAGCAGTCACGGGACTAGCGGGAGGATCACAGATACGCAGTATTTT.

This chain links TRBV5-4 with TRBJ1-2, with 12 bases fitting TRBD1. Germline CDR1 is SGHNT and CDR2 is YYREEE (reference sequence). Losses at the gene ends were 5 bases for V and 8 bases for J; bases not matched to a gene: 10. The CDR3 contains 15 residues. In DNA, the CDR3 is TGTGCCAGCAGTTCGCCGGGACAGGGGGCTCGGGGCTACACCTTC. Translating it yields CASSSPGQGARGYTF.

The chain links TRBV29-1 to TRBJ2-1; TRBD2 matches 12 bases. The CDR3 loop spans 16 amino acids. In germline, CDR1 is SQVTM, CDR2 ANQGSEA. V trimming: 4 bases; J trimming: 3 bases; junction bases outside the gene matches: 7. The CDR3 reads CSVARTSGDLYNEQFF. In nucleotides, the CDR3 is TGCAGCGTTGCCCGGACTAGCGGGGACCTCTACAATGAGCAGTTCTTC.

The chain has TRBV6-1 and TRBJ2-2; the D gene is possibly TRBD1 (5 bases). Trimming left V 6 bases short and J 1 base short, with 12 bases between. The germline gives CDR1 MNHNS, CDR2 SASEGT. CDR3 length: 15 residues. CDR3 DNA sequence: TGTGCCAGCAGAGTACAGGCTCTGAACACCGGGGAGCTGTTTTTT. It encodes CASRVQALNTGELFF.

The chain is built from TRBV5-3 and TRBJ2-1, with 10 bases fitting TRBD2. TRBV5-3 is marked as an open reading frame, function uncertain. V shed 2 bases, J shed 0 bases, and the junction held 5 bases outside the gene matches. The CDR3 is 17 residues long. CDR3 sequence reads: CARSFQLAGSSYNEQFF. The CDR3 nucleotides read TGTGCCAGAAGCTTCCAACTAGCGGGGAGCTCCTACAATGAGCAGTTCTTC.

The gene calls are TRBV7-9 and TRBJ2-7; tentative D call: TRBD2 (5 bases). Per germline, CDR1 SEHNR and CDR2 FQNEAQ (reference sequence). V lost 5 bases to trimming and J lost 3 bases, with 11 bases between them. This CDR3 is 13 amino acids long. The DNA of the CDR3 is TGTGCCAGCAGCCTTAGCGATTACTACGAGCAGTACTTC. Encoded protein: CASSLSDYYEQYF.

Points on this clone: The junction departs from germline at one end; a sequencing error may be responsible. The chain couples TRBV7-7 to TRBJ2-5, with 9 bases lining up with TRBD1. Germline V gene lookup returns CDR1 SSHAT and CDR2 FNYEAQ (reference sequence). The CDR3 spans 15 residues. The CDR3 protein is CASSLGGQGWETQYF. In DNA form, the CDR3 reads TGTGCTAGCAGCTTAGGGGGACAGGGCTGGGAGACCCAGTACTTC. Complete variable domain (other parts from reference TRBV7-7 and TRBJ2-5): GAGVSQSPRYKVTKRGQDVTLRCDPISSHATLYWYQQALGQGPEFLTYFNYEAQPDKSGLPSDRFSAERPEGSISTLTIQRTEQRDSAMYRCASSLGGQGWETQYFGPGTRLLVL.

The chain couples TRBV11-1 to TRBJ2-7, with 8 bases matching TRBD1. Trimming took 5 bases from V and 5 from J; bases not matched to a gene: 5. Germline lookup yields CDR1 SGHAT and CDR2 FQDESV (reference sequence). The CDR3 is 13 residues long. The CDR3 protein is CASSLDRANEQYF. The CDR3 nucleotides are TGTGCCAGCAGCCTGGACAGGGCCAACGAGCAGTACTTC.

V usage is TRBV2 and J usage is TRBJ2-5, with 8 positions matching TRBD1. CDR1 and CDR2 from the germline V gene are SNHLY and FYNNEI. Trimming took 4 bases from V and 5 from J; bases not matched to a gene: 9. This CDR3 spans 15 amino acids. The CDR3 here is CASSVRTGLGETQYF. CDR3 bases: TGTGCCAGCAGTGTACGGACAGGGCTAGGGGAGACCCAGTACTTC.

This chain uses TRBV10-3 with TRBJ2-3, with TRBD1 matching 7 bases. Germline V gene data show CDR1 as ENHRY and CDR2 as SYGVKD. CDR3 length: 13 residues. After removal of 8 bases from V and 1 base from J, the junction contained 3 bases not matched to a gene. The CDR3 DNA follows: TGTGCCATCCGACAGGGCGGCACAGATACGCAGTATTTT. It specifies CAIRQGGTDTQYF.

As concerns this clone: One end of the junction does not line up with germline, which may come from a read error. The chain is built from TRBV7-7 and TRBJ2-5; TRBD2 matches at 12 bases. The CDR3 has 16 amino acids. Germline CDR1 SSHAT, CDR2 FNYEAQ (reference sequence). CDR3 nucleotide sequence: TGTGCTAGCAGCGCCGGACTAGCGGGGTTTCAAGAGACCCAGTACTTC. Protein product: CASSAGLAGFQETQYF.

This clone was counted a few times. The V gene is TRBV4-3, the J gene TRBJ2-3, with a possible D match to TRBD2 (6 bases). The CDR3 sequence is 16 residues long. Trimming cost V 0 bases and J 4 bases, with 14 bases left between them. The germline V gene has CDR1 LGHNA and CDR2 YSLEER. Here the CDR3 DNA reads TGCGCCAGCAGCCAAGACGTTTCAGGCGGGGCAGATACGCAGTATTTT. Residues: CASSQDVSGGADTQYF.

The chain is built from TRBV10-1 and TRBJ2-3; 10 positions match TRBD2. The CDR3 sequence is 16 residues long. The germline CDR1 and CDR2 sequences are WNHNN and SYGVQD (reference sequence). V lost 3 bases, J lost 2 bases, and 5 bases stayed unmatched. CDR3 nucleotide sequence: TGCGCCAGCAGTGAAACTAGCGGGGAAGACACAGATACGCAGTATTTT. Its translation: CASSETSGEDTDTQYF.

The V gene is TRBV7-9, the J gene TRBJ1-6; 9 nucleotides agree with TRBD1. The CDR3 sequence is 15 residues long. V lost 1 base to trimming and J lost 9 bases; unmatched junction nucleotides: 4. Germline loops: CDR1 SEHNR, CDR2 FQNEAQ (reference sequence). The CDR3 DNA reads TGTGCCAGCAGCTTAGTTCGGGACAGGGCTTCACCCCTCCACTTT. It is translated as CASSLVRDRASPLHF.

CDR3: CASSDPGGGSTDTQYF. In nucleotides, the CDR3 is TGCGCCAGCAGCGACCCCGGGGGAGGTAGCACAGATACGCAGTATTTT. The chain combines TRBV5-1 with TRBJ2-3, with TRBD2 as a possible D gene (6 bases). The CDR3 is 16 residues long. Germline V CDR1 and CDR2: SGHRS, YFSETQ. Trimming shortened V by 4 bases and J by 0 bases, and 15 bases separated the two germline ends. The full variable domain, with the rest looked up from reference TRBV5-1 and TRBJ2-3, is KAGVTQTPRYLIKTRGQQVTLSCSPISGHRSVSWYQQTPGQGLQFLFEYFSETQRNKGNFPGRFSGRQFSNSRSEMNVSTLELGDSALYLCASSDPGGGSTDTQYFGPGTRLTVL.

J is TRBJ1-5 and V is TRBV6-1, with D maybe TRBD1 (5 bases). Germline lookup yields CDR1 MNHNS and CDR2 SASEGT. The CDR3 loop spans 15 amino acids. V dropped 4 bases and J dropped 5 bases, with 15 bases sitting between them. This chain's CDR3 is CASSVAGGLDQPQHF. DNA for the CDR3: TGTGCCAGCAGTGTAGCGGGGGGTTTGGATCAGCCCCAGCATTTT.